The 10 T cell receptor beta chains below come from one sample, sequenced in a study of blood T cell repertoires in COVID-19. Measured with immunoSEQ multiplex PCR; TCRdb has only the in-frame clones, and not every one. The table has about 130,000 clones, roughly three quarters seen once. The sample comprised peripheral blood. All receptors come from a man between 40 and 49 years old with active or convalescent COVID-19.

The CDR3 is CATVRSGDPGNTIYF. The DNA of the CDR3 is TGTGCCACCGTTAGGAGCGGGGACCCTGGAAACACCATATATTTT. The chain carries TRBV10-3 and TRBJ1-3; D is perhaps TRBD1 (5 bases). CDR1 and CDR2 from the germline V gene are ENHRY and SYGVKD. The CDR3 totals 15 residues. Trimming cost V 10 bases and J 2 bases, with 18 bases left between them.

The chain recombines TRBV14 with TRBJ2-7; tentative D call: TRBD1 (6 bases). The V gene lost 3 bases and the J gene lost 3 bases, with 12 bases spanning the gap. Germline assignment: CDR1 SGHDN and CDR2 FVKESK. The length of the CDR3 is 14 residues. For the CDR3, the DNA is TGTGCCAGCAGCCATCGGGACATAAGCTACGAGCAGTACTTC. Its translation: CASSHRDISYEQYF.

CDR3 loop: CASSSGFLNTEAFF. The CDR3 DNA reads as TGTGCCAGCAGTTCAGGGTTCTTGAACACTGAAGCTTTCTTT. The gene calls are TRBV28 and TRBJ1-1; D is perhaps TRBD1 (5 bases). V was trimmed by 4 bases and J by 0 bases, leaving 9 bases between them. CDR1 is MDHEN and CDR2 is SYDVKM in the germline V gene. The CDR3 runs 14 residues.

The rearrangement uses TRBV28 and TRBJ1-5; no reliable D call. The germline V gene has CDR1 MDHEN and CDR2 SYDVKM. V lost 8 bases and J 6 bases, leaving 17 bases between the germline ends. The CDR3 sequence is 14 residues long. CDR3 DNA sequence: TGTGCCAGCTTACATGAGCGCTCTCGTCAGCCCCAGCATTTT. Translated, it gives CASLHERSRQPQHF.

The genes are TRBV19 and TRBJ1-4, with 7 bases lining up with TRBD1. CDR3 length: 14 amino acids. Germline assignment: CDR1 LNHDA and CDR2 SQIVND (reference sequence). Trimming cost V 5 bases and J 4 bases; bases outside gene matches: 4. For the CDR3, the DNA is TGTGCCAGTAGTTTGCAGGGGGTTAATGAAAAACTGTTTTTT. Translation gives CASSLQGVNEKLFF.

This chain links TRBV7-3 with TRBJ2-2; possibly TRBD2 for D (7 bases). The CDR3 is 17 residues long. Trimming removed 5 bases at V and 5 bases at J, with 21 bases between. The germline V gene encodes CDR1 SGHTA and CDR2 FQGTGA. The CDR3 sequence is CASSPWRGGPGTGELFF. CDR3 in DNA: TGTGCCAGCAGCCCCTGGAGGGGGGGGCCAGGTACCGGGGAGCTGTTTTTT.

This clone appeared a single time. The V call is TRBV6-5, the J call TRBJ2-1; the D gene is possibly TRBD1 (6 bases). CDR1 MNHEY and CDR2 SVGAGI come from the germline V gene. With 7 bases removed from V and 7 bases from J, the gap between germline ends came to 11 bases. The CDR3 is 12 amino acids. The CDR3 sequence is CASKLGGNEQFF. CDR3 in DNA: TGTGCCAGCAAGCTAGGGGGAAATGAGCAGTTCTTC.

The chain links TRBV30 to TRBJ2-5; D uncertain. V dropped 5 bases and J dropped 5 bases, with 15 bases sitting between them. The CDR3 is 13 amino acids. In germline, CDR1 is GTSNPN, CDR2 SVGIG (reference sequence). CDR3 DNA sequence: TGTGCCTGGGCCCCTAGGTTTGGGGAGACCCAGTACTTC. Its translation: CAWAPRFGETQYF.

The chain is built from TRBV6-5 and TRBJ1-4; tentatively, D is TRBD1 (5 bases). The CDR3 totals 13 residues. Deletions cut 2 bases from V and 7 bases from J, with 8 bases between. Germline V gene data show CDR1 as MNHEY and CDR2 as SVGAGI. CDR3 sequence reads: CASSYRGTEKLFF. In nucleotides, the CDR3 is TGTGCCAGCAGTTACAGGGGTACTGAAAAACTGTTTTTT.

Concerning this clone: The junction differs from germline at one of its ends, possibly a read error. The chain uses TRBV5-6 and TRBJ2-1; 13 bases match TRBD2. Germline-derived CDR1 and CDR2 are SGHDT and YYEEEE. The CDR3 contains 16 residues. CDR3: CASSYRTSGSHNEQFF. In DNA form, the CDR3 reads TGTGCCAGTAGCTATCGGACTAGCGGGAGCCACAATGAGCAGTTCTTC.